The rows below give T cell receptor beta chains drawn from one sample of a study of tumor-infiltrating lymphocytes in primary liver carcinoma. MiXCR, applied by TCRdb to the multiplex PCR reads, yields one record per CDR3 protein. The repertoire holds about 350,000 distinct CDR3 sequences, with roughly two thirds as singletons. Material: peripheral blood. Receptors were obtained from a middle-aged man with primary liver carcinoma and hepatitis B virus infection. Both conserved end residues are part of each CDR3. Fields, in order: D gene, V gene, CDR3 length, clone size, J gene, CDR3 DNA, CDR3 protein. D genes are given only for firm matches. Some rows mark clone size as missing; the rest say once, few, many or name a class of expanded clone.

-,TRBV5-1,15,-,TRBJ2-1,TGCGCCAGCAGCTTGGAAGGGCCTACCTACAATGAGCAGTTCTTC,CASSLEGPTYNEQFF
TRBD2,TRBV29-1,13,many,TRBJ2-7,TGCAGCGGAACCGGGACTAGCTCTGACGAGCAGTACTTC,CSGTGTSSDEQYF
-,TRBV10-3,12,many,TRBJ1-1,TGTGCCATCAACGGGGTGAACACTGAAGCTTTCTTT,CAINGVNTEAFF
-,TRBV30,15,-,TRBJ2-7,TGTGCCTGGACCCTGGTCCGGGACAACTACTACGAGCAGTACTTC,CAWTLVRDNYYEQYF
TRBD2,TRBV11-2,13,-,TRBJ2-5,TGTGCCAGCAGCTTGGGAGGGAAAGAGACCCAGTACTTC,CASSLGGKETQYF
-,TRBV4-1,14,many,TRBJ2-5,TGCGCCAGCAGCCAAGCTTATCGGCAAGAGACCCAGTACTTC,CASSQAYRQETQYF
-,TRBV6-6,17,few,TRBJ2-7,TGTGCCAGCAGTTACTCGAAGCCTACGGGACAAGCCTACGAGCAGTACTTC,CASSYSKPTGQAYEQYF
-,TRBV11-2,14,many,TRBJ1-4,TGTGCCAGCAGCTTACGCAGGGATAATGAAAAACTGTTTTTT,CASSLRRDNEKLFF
-,TRBV11-2,13,-,TRBJ2-7,TGTGCCAGCAGCCTAGACCCTGCGAGCGAGCAGTACTTC,CASSLDPASEQYF
TRBD1,TRBV11-2,15,once,TRBJ2-2,TGTGCCAGCAGCTCTACAGGGGCTAACACCGGGGAGCTGTTCTTT,CASSSTGANTGELFF
-,TRBV4-1,17,-,TRBJ2-3,TGCGTCAGCAGCCAAGATCTAAGGACGGGGGACACAGATACGCAGTATTTT,CVSSQDLRTGDTDTQYF
TRBD1,TRBV11-2,18,-,TRBJ2-3,TGTTCCGACAGCCCATTCAAGTACAGGGGCTACCGGGGAGATACGCAGTATTTT,CSDSPFKYRGYRGDTQYF
TRBD1,TRBV6-6,13,-,TRBJ2-7,TGTGCCAGCAGTATCTACAGGGGGCGAGAGCCGTACTTC,CASSIYRGREPYF
-,TRBV11-3,12,many,TRBJ2-5,TGTGCCAGCAGCCCCGACTGTCACCCGGCCGACTTC,CASSPDCHPADF
-,TRBV4-2,15,many,TRBJ2-2,TGTGCCAGCAGCCAAGGGTCAGGAAACACCGGGGAGCTGTTTTTT,CASSQGSGNTGELFF
TRBD1,TRBV6-5,16,-,TRBJ2-7,TGTGCCAGCAGTGGAAGACAGGGCTCGGTAGCCTACGAGCAGTACTTC,CASSGRQGSVAYEQYF
TRBD2,TRBV6-2/TRBV6-3,16,-,TRBJ2-5,TGTGCCAGCAGTTACCTCGAACTAGCGGTGCAAGAGACCCAGTACTTC,CASSYLELAVQETQYF
-,TRBV7-9,16,once,TRBJ1-2,TGTGCCAGCAGCTTCCCCGGGAAAGTGTTTAACTATGGCTACACCTTC,CASSFPGKVFNYGYTF
TRBD2,TRBV5-1,14,-,TRBJ2-3,TGCGCCAGCAAGATAGCGGGAGGGACAGATACGCAGTATTTT,CASKIAGGTDTQYF
TRBD1,TRBV4-1,17,many,TRBJ2-5,TGCGCCAGCAGCCAAGACGGGACAGGGGGCTCCCGTGAGACCCAGTACTTC,CASSQDGTGGSRETQYF
TRBD2,TRBV28,16,-,TRBJ2-1,TGTGCCAGCAGTTTAGAGGCGGGAGGTGCCTCGGGTGAGCGGTTCTTC,CASSLEAGGASGERFF
-,TRBV6-1,15,many,TRBJ1-2,TGTGCCAGCAGTGATCCGGCACGGTCTAACTATGGCTACACCTTC,CASSDPARSNYGYTF
-,TRBV11-2,14,-,TRBJ2-5,TGTGCCAGCAGCTTAGAGGCAGTCCTAGAGACCCAGTACTTC,CASSLEAVLETQYF
-,TRBV14,14,-,TRBJ2-2,TGTGCCAGCAGCCTCATCTCTTCTTCCGGGGAGCTGTTTTTT,CASSLISSSGELFF
-,TRBV29-1,16,many,TRBJ1-1,TGCAGCGTTGTTCGGGGCTTTAGCCTTCTGAACACTGAAGCTTTCTTT,CSVVRGFSLLNTEAFF
-,TRBV7-9,17,-,TRBJ2-5,TGTGCCAGCAGCTTAGGCTCTGCGGGACTGGGAAGAGAGACCCAGTACTTC,CASSLGSAGLGRETQYF
TRBD1,TRBV11-2,17,-,TRBJ2-7,TGTGCCAGCGGCTCCACTGGACAGGGGTCCCTCTCCTACGAGCAGTACTTC,CASGSTGQGSLSYEQYF
-,TRBV5-1,13,few,TRBJ2-3,TGCGCCAGCAGCTTGGTTATCACAGATACGCAGTATTTT,CASSLVITDTQYF
TRBD2,TRBV10-3,14,many,TRBJ2-7,TGTGCCTCAGGGGGACTAGCGGGCAACTACGAGCAGTACTTC,CASGGLAGNYEQYF
TRBD1,TRBV4-2,15,-,TRBJ1-1,TGTGCCAACAGCCACCACCGACAGGGAAGAACTGAAGCCTTCTTT,CANSHHRQGRTEAFF
-,TRBV12-3/TRBV12-4,15,once,TRBJ2-6,TGTGCCAGTAGTTTACAGGCCGCTGGGGCCAACGGCCTGACTTTC,CASSLQAAGANGLTF
-,TRBV10-2,11,few,TRBJ2-7,TGCGCCAGCAGGTCAGGAAACGAGCAGTACTTC,CASRSGNEQYF
-,TRBV4-2,14,-,TRBJ2-7,TGTGCCAGCAGTCGAGAGAATAGGGGTTGGGAGCAGTACTTC,CASSRENRGWEQYF
-,TRBV20-1,13,-,TRBJ2-2,TGCAGTGCTAGGGGCTCCGGCACCGGGGAGCTGTTTTTT,CSARGSGTGELFF
TRBD2,TRBV5-1,15,-,TRBJ2-1,TGCGCCAGCAGCTTTGGCAATAGCGGGCACAATGAGCAGTTCTTC,CASSFGNSGHNEQFF
-,TRBV11-2,16,-,TRBJ2-6,TGTGCCAGCAGCTTAGTGGCTACTAGCTGGGCCTACGTCCTGACTTTC,CASSLVATSWAYVLTF
-,TRBV30,13,-,TRBJ1-2,TGTGCCTGGAGTGTAGTAACCTACTATGGCTACACCTTC,CAWSVVTYYGYTF
-,TRBV11-2,15,-,TRBJ2-2,TGTGCCTGCAGCCCCGGACAGTTTTCCACCGGGGAGCTGCTTTTT,CACSPGQFSTGELLF
-,TRBV29-1,13,-,TRBJ1-1,TGCAGCGTCAGACGGGATGGTCTGACTGAAGCTTCCTTT,CSVRRDGLTEASF
TRBD2,TRBV9,17,-,TRBJ2-1,TGTGCCAGCAGCGCACCCCCGGGACTAGCGGGAAGCAGTGAGCAGTTCTTC,CASSAPPGLAGSSEQFF
-,TRBV5-1,13,-,TRBJ1-2,TGCGCCAGCAGCGAACCTACTAACTATGGCTACACCTTC,CASSEPTNYGYTF
TRBD1,TRBV10-2,15,few,TRBJ1-1,TGCGCCAGCACCGATCCCCCGGGACAGGGGCGGGAAGCTTTCTTT,CASTDPPGQGREAFF
-,TRBV4-1,14,-,TRBJ1-1,TGCGCCAGCAGCCCCGGTCCTAGGAACACTGAAGCTTTATTT,CASSPGPRNTEALF
TRBD1,TRBV28,13,-,TRBJ2-1,TGTGCCAGCTGGAGACAGGGGATGAATGAGCAGTTCTTC,CASWRQGMNEQFF
-,TRBV11-1,15,-,TRBJ2-5,TGTGTCAGCAGCTTAGCAGGGATCCCACAAGAGGCCCAGTACTTC,CVSSLAGIPQEAQYF
-,TRBV29-1,13,many,TRBJ1-1,TGCAGCGTTGAGAGGGTGCAGAACACTGAAGCTTTCTTT,CSVERVQNTEAFF
TRBD2,TRBV11-2,13,-,TRBJ2-1,TGTGCCGGCAGCTTCCGACTAGCCAATGAGCAGTTCTTC,CAGSFRLANEQFF
-,TRBV2,12,once,TRBJ2-2,TGTGCCAGCAGGCTAGCTGGCGGGGAGCTGTTTTTT,CASRLAGGELFF
TRBD2,TRBV11-2,15,-,TRBJ2-7,TGTGCCAGCAGCTTAACTAGCGTAGAATCCTACGAGCAGTACTTC,CASSLTSVESYEQYF
-,TRBV11-2,13,once,TRBJ2-7,TGTGCCAGCCGTAGGCTGGCTACCTACGAGCAGTACTTC,CASRRLATYEQYF
TRBD2,TRBV29-1,14,-,TRBJ2-5,TGCAGCGTTGCAGCAGGCGGGAGTTCCCAGATCCAGTACTTC,CSVAAGGSSQIQYF